Each of the 17 T cell receptor beta chains below was sequenced from the same sample in a study of cytomegalovirus exposure and HLA in healthy donors. In the PCR, 60 Vbeta and 13 Jbeta primers were used. Sequencing used immunoSEQ multiplex PCR; TCRdb keeps in-frame clones, though not all of them. The profile covers approximately 140,000 clones, with roughly 90% appearing a single time and around 0.5% taken by the ten largest. Material: PBMCs. The receptors were gathered from a woman between 40 and 55 years old in good health and CMV-seronegative.

The V gene is TRBV6-5, the J gene TRBJ1-1; D is possibly TRBD1 (5 bases). CDR3 size: 15 residues. In germline, CDR1 is MNHEY, CDR2 SVGAGI. Trimming pared 2 bases from V and 0 bases from J, leaving 10 bases between. The CDR3 DNA reads as TGTGCCAGCAGTTACAGACAGAATGTGAACACTGAAGCTTTCTTT. Translating it yields CASSYRQNVNTEAFF.

The V call is TRBV7-9, the J call TRBJ2-1; 7 nucleotides match TRBD2. The CDR3 contains 16 residues. J lost 3 bases, V lost 1 base, and 6 bases had no gene match. From germline, CDR1 is SEHNR and CDR2 FQNEAQ (reference sequence). In DNA, the CDR3 is TGTGCCAGCAGCTTAGGAGGGAGGGCGTACTACAATGAGCAGTTCTTC. Protein product: CASSLGGRAYYNEQFF.

V and J are TRBV29-1 and TRBJ1-2; 9 bases match TRBD1. The CDR3 runs to 14 residues. Unmatched junction bases numbered 4, after V lost 4 bases and J lost 1 base. Germline-derived CDR1 and CDR2 are SQVTM and ANQGSEA. The CDR3 nucleotides read TGCAGCGTTGTCGAGGACAGGGGTAACTATGGCTACACCTTC. It is translated as CSVVEDRGNYGYTF. The full variable domain, in which reference TRBV29-1 and TRBJ1-2 provide the parts outside the CDR3, is SAVISQKPSRDICQRGTSLTIQCQVDSQVTMMFWYRQQPGQSLTLIATANQGSEATYESGFVIDKFPISRPNLTFSTLTVSNMSPEDSSIYLCSVVEDRGNYGYTFGSGTRLTVV.

This rearrangement joins TRBV4-1 to TRBJ1-4; no clear D. Germline V CDR1 and CDR2: MGHRA, YSYEKL. This CDR3 contains 14 residues. Trimming took off 3 bases at V and 7 bases at J, with 12 bases between the two ends. The DNA for the CDR3 is TGCGCCAGCAGCCACGACGCTGCGGGTGAAAAACTGTTTTTT. Amino acids: CASSHDAAGEKLFF.

The chain recombines TRBV5-4 with TRBJ2-3, with 11 positions matching TRBD2. Germline lookup yields CDR1 SGHNT and CDR2 YYREEE (reference sequence). J gave up 3 bases and V 1 base, and 4 bases lay outside the gene matches. The CDR3 runs 16 residues. Here the CDR3 reads CASSLRLAGSTDTQYF. The CDR3 DNA is TGTGCCAGCAGCTTGAGACTAGCGGGAAGTACAGATACGCAGTATTTT.

V is TRBV4-1 and J is TRBJ2-7, with D maybe TRBD1 (6 bases). Trimming removed 4 bases from V and 4 bases from J, with 11 bases in between. CDR1 is MGHRA, CDR2 YSYEKL, per germline. CDR3 length equals 13 residues. CDR3 coding DNA: TGCGCCAGCAGCCCTAATCAGGGGTACGAGCAGTACTTC. Translating it yields CASSPNQGYEQYF.

This clone was seen once. This chain uses TRBV6-5 with TRBJ2-1, with D perhaps TRBD2 (5 bases). From germline, CDR1 is MNHEY and CDR2 SVGAGI. This CDR3 comprises 14 residues. Trimming cost V 7 bases and J 3 bases, with 13 bases left between them. This CDR3 is CASKSGSYYNEQFF. CDR3 DNA sequence: TGTGCCAGCAAGTCGGGGTCCTACTACAATGAGCAGTTCTTC.

The rearrangement uses TRBV5-1 and TRBJ1-1, with 8 bases lining up with TRBD1. The CDR3 loop spans 15 amino acids. From germline, CDR1 is SGHRS and CDR2 YFSETQ. V was pared by 5 bases and J by 5 bases, with 11 bases of the junction left unmatched. The CDR3 is CASRISQGARTEAFF. CDR3 nucleotides: TGCGCCAGCAGGATCTCTCAGGGGGCCCGGACTGAAGCTTTCTTT.

The rearrangement uses TRBV7-9 and TRBJ1-4; D is unclear. V shed 5 bases and J shed 2 bases, with 12 bases lying between them. Germline V gene lookup returns CDR1 SEHNR and CDR2 FQNEAQ (reference sequence). There are 15 residues in the CDR3. CDR3 region: CASSPLTGTNEKLFF. The CDR3, as DNA: TGTGCCAGCAGCCCTTTAACGGGGACTAATGAAAAACTGTTTTTT.

The chain is built from TRBV11-3 and TRBJ1-4; 9 nucleotides match TRBD1. The CDR3 covers 17 residues. J gave up 0 bases and V 5 bases, and 7 bases lay outside the gene matches. The germline V gene encodes CDR1 SGHNT and CDR2 YENEEA. The chain's CDR3 is CASSTRQGEATNEKLFF. For the CDR3, the DNA is TGTGCCAGCAGCACCCGACAGGGGGAGGCAACTAATGAAAAACTGTTTTTT.

V and J are TRBV4-3 and TRBJ2-5; 10 nucleotides line up with TRBD1. The J call could be wrong; TRBJ2-7 is a better fit for the DNA end. The CDR3 is 16 amino acids. Germline CDR1 LGHNA, CDR2 YSLEER. CDR3 loop: CASSQERGQGIYEQYF. CDR3 DNA sequence: TGCGCCAGCAGCCAAGAACGGGGACAGGGGATCTACGAGCAGTACTTC.

A note on this clone: Mismatch with germline at one junction end may stem from a read error. V usage is TRBV7-9 and J usage is TRBJ2-1; possibly TRBD2 for D (5 bases). The germline gives CDR1 SEHNR, CDR2 FQNEAQ (reference sequence). This CDR3 contains 12 residues. The CDR3 sequence is CSSARADNEQFF. Here the CDR3 DNA reads TGTTCCAGCGCGCGGGCGGACAATGAGCAGTTCTTC. The full variable domain, completed using reference TRBV7-9 and TRBJ2-1, is DTGVSQNPRHKITKRGQNVTFRCDPISEHNRLYWYRQTLGQGPEFLTYFQNEAQLEKSRLLSDRFSAERPKGSFSTLEIQRTEQGDSAMYLCSSARADNEQFFGPGTRLTVL.

The V call is TRBV11-3, the J call TRBJ1-1, with 9 bases matching TRBD1. Germline CDR1 and CDR2: SGHNT and YENEEA. Trimming at V came to 2 bases and at J to 5 bases, leaving 9 bases not matched to a gene. The CDR3 is made up of 16 amino acids. CDR3 DNA: TGTGCCAGCAGCTTAACACCGGGACAGGGAACAACTGAAGCTTTCTTT. Encoded protein: CASSLTPGQGTTEAFF. The full variable domain, rest sourced from reference TRBV11-3 and TRBJ1-1, is EAGVVQSPRYKIIEKKQPVAFWCNPISGHNTLYWYLQNLGQGPELLIRYENEEAVDDSQLPKDRFSAERLKGVDSTLKIQPAELGDSAVYLCASSLTPGQGTTEAFFGQGTRLTVV.

V gene TRBV6-5 combines with J gene TRBJ1-2, with 7 positions matching TRBD1. After removal of 7 bases from V and 4 bases from J, the junction contained 12 bases not matched to a gene. Germline CDR1 and CDR2: MNHEY and SVGAGI. This CDR3 spans 15 amino acids. This CDR3 reads CASKLRDSFFYGYTF. The CDR3 nucleotides are TGTGCCAGCAAACTCCGGGACAGTTTCTTCTATGGCTACACCTTC.

The chain couples TRBV30 to TRBJ2-3, with no clear D. V lost 1 base and J lost 3, with 5 bases in between. The germline V gene has CDR1 GTSNPN and CDR2 SVGIG (reference sequence). This CDR3 spans 12 amino acids. The chain's CDR3 is CAWSELTDTQYF. The CDR3 region has the DNA TGTGCCTGGAGTGAGCTTACAGATACGCAGTATTTT.

This clone was found a few times. The chain carries TRBV7-5 and TRBJ2-7; the table calls TRBD2, which could not be checked here. TRBV7-5 is noted as a pseudogene. The CDR3 is made up of 19 amino acids. The DNA of the CDR3 is TGTGTCAGAAGCTCCCCCCGGACTAGCGGGAGGGGTCCCTTCTACGAGCAGTACTTC. This codes for CVRSSPRTSGRGPFYEQYF.

The V and J genes are TRBV19 and TRBJ1-1, with TRBD1 as a possible D gene (5 bases). The germline V and J ends were trimmed by 3 bases and 1 base, with 15 bases remaining between them. This CDR3 spans 16 amino acids. Germline CDR1 and CDR2: LNHDA and SQIVND (reference sequence). As DNA, the CDR3 is TGTGCCAGTAGTATGTTTTCCAGGGTAAAGAACACTGAAGCTTTCTTT. Its translation is CASSMFSRVKNTEAFF. The variable domain in full, completed from reference TRBV19 and TRBJ1-1, reads DGGITQSPKYLFRKEGQNVTLSCEQNLNHDAMYWYRQDPGQGLRLIYYSQIVNDFQKGDIAEGYSVSREKKESFPLTVTSAQKNPTAFYLCASSMFSRVKNTEAFFGQGTRLTVV.